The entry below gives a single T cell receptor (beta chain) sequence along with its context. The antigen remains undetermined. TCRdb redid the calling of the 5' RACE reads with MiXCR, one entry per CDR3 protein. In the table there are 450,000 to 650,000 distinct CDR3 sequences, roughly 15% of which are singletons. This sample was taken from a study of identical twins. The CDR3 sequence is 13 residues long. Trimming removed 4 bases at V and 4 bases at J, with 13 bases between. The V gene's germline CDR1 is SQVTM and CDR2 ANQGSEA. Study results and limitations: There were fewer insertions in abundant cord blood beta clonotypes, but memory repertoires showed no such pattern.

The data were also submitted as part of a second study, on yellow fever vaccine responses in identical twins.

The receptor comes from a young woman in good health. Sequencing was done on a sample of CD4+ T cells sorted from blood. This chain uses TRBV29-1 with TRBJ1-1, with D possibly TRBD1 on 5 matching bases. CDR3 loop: CSVADKPGTEAFF. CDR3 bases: TGCAGCGTTGCGGACAAGCCGGGCACTGAAGCTTTCTTT. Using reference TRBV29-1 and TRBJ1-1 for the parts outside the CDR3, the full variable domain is SAVISQKPSRDICQRGTSLTIQCQVDSQVTMMFWYRQQPGQSLTLIATANQGSEATYESGFVIDKFPISRPNLTFSTLTVSNMSPEDSSIYLCSVADKPGTEAFFGQGTRLTVV.